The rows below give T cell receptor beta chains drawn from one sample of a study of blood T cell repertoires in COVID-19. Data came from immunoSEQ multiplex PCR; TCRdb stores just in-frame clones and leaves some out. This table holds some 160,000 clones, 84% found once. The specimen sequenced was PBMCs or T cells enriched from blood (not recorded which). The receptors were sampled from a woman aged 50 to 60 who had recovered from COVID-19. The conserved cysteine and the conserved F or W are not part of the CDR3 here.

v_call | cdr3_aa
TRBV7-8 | ASSTRSPSGEKLF
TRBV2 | ASSEERSNEKLF
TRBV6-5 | ASSYSARGAYEQY
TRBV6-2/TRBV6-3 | ASSYTGQGFGYT
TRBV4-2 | ASSQDTLAGGSPYEQY
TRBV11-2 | ASSKIRDRMHEQF
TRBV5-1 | ASSLVTSGNDEQF
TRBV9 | ASSSTGDTGELF
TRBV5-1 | ASSLVVTSIPREQF
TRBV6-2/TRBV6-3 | ASSRDTYSNQPQH
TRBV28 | ATKGGTSGVEQY
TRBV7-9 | ASSSPGENSPLH
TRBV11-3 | ASSDRGRNSPLH
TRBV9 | ASSGAGFNEQF
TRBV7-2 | ASSLDGVGSGTDTQY
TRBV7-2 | ASSFRQSTDTQY
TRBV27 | ASSYSVGEQF
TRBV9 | ASSVWGTAPYNEQF
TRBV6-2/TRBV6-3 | ASSLGTGGMNTEAF
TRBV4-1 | ASSQYRDSNQPQH
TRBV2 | ASRTGTGYGEQY
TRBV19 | ASSISGGRGQNEQF
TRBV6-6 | ASRNSASTDTQY
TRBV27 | ASSDRVNTEAF
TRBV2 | ASSKGLAGGTDTQY
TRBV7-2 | ASSLESGGYSSPLH
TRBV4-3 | ASSRVMLMGGTEAF
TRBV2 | ASMLSSTEAF
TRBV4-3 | ASSQNTPGFTDTQY
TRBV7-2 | ASSSRQGYGYT
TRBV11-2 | ASSFRLAGATDTQY
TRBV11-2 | ASSLDRVHNQPQH
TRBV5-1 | ASSLGTSGTEETQY
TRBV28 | ASTSYGRDTEAF
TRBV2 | ASIFASSYEQY
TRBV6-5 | ASTPGVPAKTQY
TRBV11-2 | ASSLTVSYEQY
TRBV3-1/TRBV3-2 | ASSQDGTANRVHEKLF
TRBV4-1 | ASSQVGGGNEQF
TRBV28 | ASSSGQGTETQY
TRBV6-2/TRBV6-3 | ASSYPGQGGAQPQH